The rows below give T cell receptor beta chains drawn from one sample of a study of T cell repertoires in aging, cancer and after chemotherapy. Via MiXCR, TCRdb re-called the multiplex PCR reads, giving one row per CDR3 protein. Among roughly 4,100 distinct CDR3 sequences, roughly 27% were seen once, and the ten largest hold approximately 6%. The sequencing input was blood. These receptors came from a human donor in good health. The CDR3 runs from the conserved cysteine through the conserved F or W. D genes are given only for firm matches. Size tells how often a clone was seen (once, few, many) or the class of an expanded clone, and some rows leave it out.

d_gene: TRBD1; j_gene: TRBJ1-5; abundance: few; len: 17; v_gene: TRBV6-5; CDR3aa: CASSLRAGQGSNQPQHF; CDR3nt: TGTGCCAGCAGCCTGAGGGCCGGACAGGGAAGCAATCAGCCCCAGCATTTT
d_gene: TRBD1; j_gene: TRBJ2-4; abundance: -; len: 16; v_gene: TRBV7-6; CDR3aa: CASSSGQGLAKNIQYF; CDR3nt: TGTGCCAGCAGCTCCGGACAGGGATTAGCCAAAAACATTCAGTACTTC
d_gene: -; j_gene: TRBJ1-5; abundance: few; len: 13; v_gene: TRBV6-5; CDR3aa: CASSYSGVQPQHF; CDR3nt: TGTGCCAGCAGTTACTCCGGGGTTCAGCCCCAGCATTTT
d_gene: -; j_gene: TRBJ2-2; abundance: medium-sized; len: 12; v_gene: TRBV19; CDR3aa: CASRGGPGELFF; CDR3nt: TGTGCCAGTAGGGGGGGGCCCGGGGAGCTGTTTTTT
d_gene: TRBD1; j_gene: TRBJ1-4; abundance: few; len: 15; v_gene: TRBV5-4; CDR3aa: CASSKGALLNEKLFF; CDR3nt: TGTGCCAGCAGCAAGGGGGCCCTCCTTAATGAAAAACTGTTTTTT
d_gene: -; j_gene: TRBJ2-7; abundance: -; len: 15; v_gene: TRBV5-4; CDR3aa: CASSPPGTDFYEQYF; CDR3nt: TGTGCCAGCAGCCCCCCCGGGACGGATTTTTACGAGCAGTACTTC
d_gene: TRBD1; j_gene: TRBJ2-3; abundance: few; len: 15; v_gene: TRBV5-6; CDR3aa: CASSRGTANTDTQYF; CDR3nt: TGTGCCAGCAGCCGAGGGACAGCTAACACAGATACGCAGTATTTT
d_gene: -; j_gene: TRBJ2-5; abundance: few; len: 18; v_gene: TRBV27; CDR3aa: CASSLLPWVGGAQETQYF; CDR3nt: TGTGCCAGCAGTTTATTGCCCTGGGTGGGGGGGGCACAAGAGACCCAGTACTTC
d_gene: -; j_gene: TRBJ1-2; abundance: -; len: 16; v_gene: TRBV12-3/TRBV12-4; CDR3aa: CASEWTAWKTNYGYTF; CDR3nt: TGTGCCAGCGAATGGACGGCCTGGAAAACTAACTATGGCTACACCTTC
d_gene: TRBD1; j_gene: TRBJ1-2; abundance: medium-sized; len: 13; v_gene: TRBV6-5; CDR3aa: CASSGQGAWGYTF; CDR3nt: TGTGCCAGCAGTGGACAGGGGGCGTGGGGCTACACCTTC
d_gene: TRBD1; j_gene: TRBJ2-1; abundance: -; len: 16; v_gene: TRBV13; CDR3aa: CASSLGPGQGVYEQFF; CDR3nt: TGTGCCAGCAGCTTAGGCCCGGGACAGGGAGTCTATGAGCAGTTCTTC
d_gene: -; j_gene: TRBJ1-2; abundance: medium-sized; len: 14; v_gene: TRBV12-3/TRBV12-4; CDR3aa: CASSIAGDNYGYTF; CDR3nt: TGTGCCAGTTCGATCGCAGGGGATAACTATGGCTACACCTTC
d_gene: TRBD1; j_gene: TRBJ2-3; abundance: few; len: 18; v_gene: TRBV5-6; CDR3aa: CASSLGWKGASSTDTQYF; CDR3nt: TGTGCCAGCAGCTTGGGATGGAAGGGGGCGTCAAGCACAGATACGCAGTATTTT
d_gene: -; j_gene: TRBJ2-2; abundance: few; len: 15; v_gene: TRBV19; CDR3aa: CASSIVLAGAGELFF; CDR3nt: TGTGCCAGTAGTATAGTACTAGCTGGGGCCGGGGAGCTGTTTTTT
d_gene: TRBD1; j_gene: TRBJ1-2; abundance: -; len: 14; v_gene: TRBV6-5; CDR3aa: CASSYSMRQGGYTF; CDR3nt: TGTGCCAGCAGTTACTCGATGCGACAGGGTGGCTACACCTTC
d_gene: TRBD1; j_gene: TRBJ2-5; abundance: few; len: 15; v_gene: TRBV5-6; CDR3aa: CASSLGRGTQETQYF; CDR3nt: TGCGCCAGCAGCTTGGGCAGGGGGACACAAGAGACCCAGTACTTC
d_gene: -; j_gene: TRBJ2-7; abundance: -; len: 16; v_gene: TRBV6-5; CDR3aa: CASRAISTSHSYEQYF; CDR3nt: TGCGCCAGCAGGGCCATAAGTACTAGTCACTCCTACGAGCAGTACTTC
d_gene: -; j_gene: TRBJ2-3; abundance: -; len: 18; v_gene: TRBV19; CDR3aa: CASSIEMTLARPTDTQYF; CDR3nt: TGTGCCAGTAGTATAGAAATGACCCTGGCCAGACCCACAGATACGCAGTATTTT